This note documents a single T cell receptor beta chain sequence. The target of this receptor is not known. No base-level quality is on record; no much larger clone is a single base apart. The data belong to a study of T cell repertoires in cytomegalovirus infection (dated by TCRdb to the late 2010s). Study-level background: The HLA type of each donor mattered for the analysis, because public TCR beta signatures pointed to carriage of CMV infection along with the matching HLA type.

Sequences MNHEY (CDR1) and SMNVEV (CDR2) are obtained from the germline V gene (reference sequence). A distance of 17 bases separates the germline ends of V and J, which lose 4 bases and 4 bases respectively. The CDR3, from cysteine to phenylalanine, totals 16 residues. The CDR3 DNA has 48 bases and is translated from base 1. Instrument on record: Illumina HiSeq 1500. Using fastp trimming at Q25 and MiXCR clonotype assembly, TCRdb reanalyzed the public sequencing data and kept in-frame beta chains. One record per CDR3 amino acid sequence lists the most common genes and DNA. The sample has around 140,000 distinct CDR3 sequences on record, approximately 5.9% of them singletons. The ten largest clones represent about 20% of the sample. Overall results and qualifications from the work: In the ex vivo response, HLA-C-restricted CMV-specific TCR beta clonotypes were dominant, and in two of eight donors the single most frequent clonotype came from this HLA-C-restricted group. In both this cohort and an independent roughly 400-donor cohort, the cumulative frequency of public TCR beta family members distinguished carriers of CMV infection plus the relevant HLA type.

The V gene is TRBV27 and the J gene is TRBJ1-5, with TRBD1 tentatively as D gene (6 bases match). This TCR derives from a human donor in good health (CMV status not recorded). Some clones in this sample may be carry-over from other donors' samples. Input material: PBMCs. The CDR3 region reads CASSSLGAGGNQPQHF. The nucleotide sequence is TGTGCCAGCAGTTCATTGGGGGCAGGTGGAAATCAGCCCCAGCATTTT.